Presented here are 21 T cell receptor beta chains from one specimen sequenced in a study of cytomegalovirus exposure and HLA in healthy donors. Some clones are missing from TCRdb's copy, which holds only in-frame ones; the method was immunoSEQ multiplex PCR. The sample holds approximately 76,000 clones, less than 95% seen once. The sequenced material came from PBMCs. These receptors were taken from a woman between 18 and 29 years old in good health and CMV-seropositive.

CDR3 bases: TGTGCCAGCAGCTCGGACAGGGATTACTGGGGCTACACCTTC. It codes for CASSSDRDYWGYTF. The rearrangement uses TRBV7-9 and TRBJ1-2; 8 positions match TRBD1. Trimming took 4 bases from V and 8 from J; bases not matched to a gene: 9. Germline lookup yields CDR1 SEHNR and CDR2 FQNEAQ (reference sequence). The CDR3 spans 14 residues. Complete variable domain (other parts from reference TRBV7-9 and TRBJ1-2): DTGVSQNPRHKITKRGQNVTFRCDPISEHNRLYWYRQTLGQGPEFLTYFQNEAQLEKSRLLSDRFSAERPKGSFSTLEIQRTEQGDSAMYLCASSSDRDYWGYTFGSGTRLTVV.

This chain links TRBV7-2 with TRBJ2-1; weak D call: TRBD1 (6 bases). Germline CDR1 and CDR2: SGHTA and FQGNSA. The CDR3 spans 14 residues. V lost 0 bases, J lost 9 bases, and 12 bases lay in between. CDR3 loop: CASSLALRGSEQFF. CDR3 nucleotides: TGTGCCAGCAGCTTAGCGCTAAGGGGGTCTGAGCAGTTCTTC.

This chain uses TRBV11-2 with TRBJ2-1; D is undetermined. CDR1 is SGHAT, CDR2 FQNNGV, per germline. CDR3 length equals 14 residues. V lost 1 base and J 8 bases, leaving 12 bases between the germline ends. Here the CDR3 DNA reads TGTGCCAGCAGCTTAGGTCAGGCGTCTGATGAGCAGTTCTTC. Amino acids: CASSLGQASDEQFF.

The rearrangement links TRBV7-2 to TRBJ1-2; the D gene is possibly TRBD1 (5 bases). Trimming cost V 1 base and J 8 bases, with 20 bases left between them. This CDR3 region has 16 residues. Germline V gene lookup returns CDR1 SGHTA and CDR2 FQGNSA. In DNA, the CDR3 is TGTGCCAGCAGCTTAGACGCCAAGGGGTTTCTAGGAGGCTACACCTTC. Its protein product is CASSLDAKGFLGGYTF.

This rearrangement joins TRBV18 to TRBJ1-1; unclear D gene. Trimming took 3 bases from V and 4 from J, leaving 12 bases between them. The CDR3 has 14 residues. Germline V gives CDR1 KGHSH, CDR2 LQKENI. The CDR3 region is CASSPPWGVTEAFF. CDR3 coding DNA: TGTGCCAGCTCACCCCCTTGGGGAGTCACTGAAGCTTTCTTT. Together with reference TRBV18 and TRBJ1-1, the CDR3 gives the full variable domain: NAGVMQNPRHLVRRRGQEARLRCSPMKGHSHVYWYRQLPEEGLKFMVYLQKENIIDESGMPKERFSAEFPKEGPSILRIQQVVRGDSAAYFCASSPPWGVTEAFFGQGTRLTVV.

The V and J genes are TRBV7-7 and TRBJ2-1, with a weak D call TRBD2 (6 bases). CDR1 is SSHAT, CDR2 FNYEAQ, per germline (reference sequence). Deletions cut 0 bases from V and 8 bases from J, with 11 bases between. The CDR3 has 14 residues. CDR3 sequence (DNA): TGTGCCAGCAGCTTAGCGGGGGGTCGGGATGAGCAGTTCTTC. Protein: CASSLAGGRDEQFF.

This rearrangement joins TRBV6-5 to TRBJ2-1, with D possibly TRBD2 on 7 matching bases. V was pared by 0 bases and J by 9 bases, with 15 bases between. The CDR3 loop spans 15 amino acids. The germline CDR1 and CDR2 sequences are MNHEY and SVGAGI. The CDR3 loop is CASSYSGTGRGEQFF. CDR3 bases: TGTGCCAGCAGTTACTCGGGAACAGGGAGGGGTGAGCAGTTCTTC.

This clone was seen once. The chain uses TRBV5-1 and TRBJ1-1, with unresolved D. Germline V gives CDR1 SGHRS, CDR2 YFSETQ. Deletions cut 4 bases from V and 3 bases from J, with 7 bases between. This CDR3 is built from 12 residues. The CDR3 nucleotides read TGCGCCAGCAGCAACCTAGACACTGAAGCTTTCTTT. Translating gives CASSNLDTEAFF.

CDR3 sequence: CASSRPGLGDYEQYF. The CDR3 coding sequence is TGTGCCAGCAGCCGACCGGGACTCGGGGACTACGAGCAGTACTTC. V is TRBV14 and J is TRBJ2-7, with D possibly being TRBD2 (6 bases). Germline V CDR1 and CDR2: SGHDN, FVKESK. The CDR3 contains 15 residues. Trimming removed 4 bases from V and 3 bases from J, with 16 bases in between.

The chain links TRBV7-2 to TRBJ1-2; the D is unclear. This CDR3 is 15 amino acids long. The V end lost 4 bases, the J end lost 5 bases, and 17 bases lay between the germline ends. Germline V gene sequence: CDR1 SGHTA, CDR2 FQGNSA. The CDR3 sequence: CASSSRDLNGYGYTF. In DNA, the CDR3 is TGTGCCAGCAGCTCCCGGGATCTCAATGGGTATGGCTACACCTTC.

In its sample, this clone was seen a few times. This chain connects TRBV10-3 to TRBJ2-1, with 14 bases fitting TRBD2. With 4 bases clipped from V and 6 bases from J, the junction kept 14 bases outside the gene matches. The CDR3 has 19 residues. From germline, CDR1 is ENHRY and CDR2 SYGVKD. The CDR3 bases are TGTGCCATCAGTGCCCCCGGACTAGCGGGAGGATTTGGGGTCAATGAGCAGTTCTTC. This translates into CAISAPGLAGGFGVNEQFF.

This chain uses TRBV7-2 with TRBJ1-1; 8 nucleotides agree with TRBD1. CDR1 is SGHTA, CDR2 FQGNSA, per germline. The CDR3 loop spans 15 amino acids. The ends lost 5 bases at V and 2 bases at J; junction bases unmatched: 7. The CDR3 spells CASSRWTGTNTEAFF. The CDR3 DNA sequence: TGTGCCAGCAGCCGATGGACAGGGACAAACACTGAAGCTTTCTTT.

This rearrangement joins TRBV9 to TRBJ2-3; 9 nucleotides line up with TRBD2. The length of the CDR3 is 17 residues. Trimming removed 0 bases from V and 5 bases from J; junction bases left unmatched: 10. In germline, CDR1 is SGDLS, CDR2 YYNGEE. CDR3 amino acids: CASSVAYGGGAGDTQYF. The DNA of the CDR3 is TGTGCCAGCAGCGTAGCTTATGGCGGGGGGGCCGGAGATACGCAGTATTTT.

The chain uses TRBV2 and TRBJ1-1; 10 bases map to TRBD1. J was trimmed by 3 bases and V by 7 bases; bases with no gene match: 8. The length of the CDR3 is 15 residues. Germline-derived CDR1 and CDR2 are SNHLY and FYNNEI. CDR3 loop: CASKATGGEYTEAFF. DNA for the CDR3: TGTGCCAGCAAGGCGACAGGGGGCGAATACACTGAAGCTTTCTTT.

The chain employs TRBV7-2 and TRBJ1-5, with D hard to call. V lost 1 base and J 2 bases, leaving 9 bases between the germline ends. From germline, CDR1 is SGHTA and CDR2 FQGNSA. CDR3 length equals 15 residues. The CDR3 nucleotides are TGTGCCAGCAGCTTAGTCACTGGAGGCAATCAGCCCCAGCATTTT. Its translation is CASSLVTGGNQPQHF.

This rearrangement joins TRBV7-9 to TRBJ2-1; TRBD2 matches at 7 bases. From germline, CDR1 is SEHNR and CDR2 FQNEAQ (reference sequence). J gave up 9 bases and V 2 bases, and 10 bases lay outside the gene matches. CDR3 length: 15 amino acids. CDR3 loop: CASSLFSGVAGEQFF. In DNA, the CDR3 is TGTGCCAGCAGCTTATTTAGCGGCGTAGCGGGTGAGCAGTTCTTC.

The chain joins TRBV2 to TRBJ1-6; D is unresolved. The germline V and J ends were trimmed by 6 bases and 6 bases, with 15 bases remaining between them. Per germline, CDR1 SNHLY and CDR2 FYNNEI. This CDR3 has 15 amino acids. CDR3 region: CASRNSGISNSPLHF. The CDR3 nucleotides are TGTGCCAGCAGAAACTCCGGGATAAGTAATTCACCCCTCCACTTT. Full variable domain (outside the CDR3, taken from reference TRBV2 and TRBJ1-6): EPEVTQTPSHQVTQMGQEVILRCVPISNHLYFYWYRQILGQKVEFLVSFYNNEISEKSEIFDDQFSVERPDGSNFTLKIRSTKLEDSAMYFCASRNSGISNSPLHFGNGTRLTVT.

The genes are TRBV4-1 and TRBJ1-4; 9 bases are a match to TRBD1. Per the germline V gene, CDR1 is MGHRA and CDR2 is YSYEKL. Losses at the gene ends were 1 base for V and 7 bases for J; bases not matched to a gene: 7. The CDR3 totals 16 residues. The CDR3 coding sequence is TGCGCCAGCAGCCAAGCTCGGGACAGGGTCGCTGAAAAACTGTTTTTT. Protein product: CASSQARDRVAEKLFF.

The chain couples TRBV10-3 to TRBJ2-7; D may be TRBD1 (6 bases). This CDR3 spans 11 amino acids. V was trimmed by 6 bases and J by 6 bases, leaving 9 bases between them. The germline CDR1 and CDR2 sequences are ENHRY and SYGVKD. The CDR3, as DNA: TGTGCCATCAGACGGGACACCGAGCAGTACTTC. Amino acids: CAIRRDTEQYF.

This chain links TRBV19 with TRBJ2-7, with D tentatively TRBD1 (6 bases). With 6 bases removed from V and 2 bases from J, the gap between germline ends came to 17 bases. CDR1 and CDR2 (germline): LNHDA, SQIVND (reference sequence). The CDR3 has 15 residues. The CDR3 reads CASSPDRTSTYEQYF. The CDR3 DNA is TGTGCCAGTAGCCCCGACAGGACTTCAACCTACGAGCAGTACTTC.

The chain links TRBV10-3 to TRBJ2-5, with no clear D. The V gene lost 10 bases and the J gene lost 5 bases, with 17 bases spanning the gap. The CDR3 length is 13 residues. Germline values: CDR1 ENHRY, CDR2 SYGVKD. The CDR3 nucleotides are TGTGCCAGTCGATTGGGCGATGGGGAGACCCAGTACTTC. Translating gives CASRLGDGETQYF.